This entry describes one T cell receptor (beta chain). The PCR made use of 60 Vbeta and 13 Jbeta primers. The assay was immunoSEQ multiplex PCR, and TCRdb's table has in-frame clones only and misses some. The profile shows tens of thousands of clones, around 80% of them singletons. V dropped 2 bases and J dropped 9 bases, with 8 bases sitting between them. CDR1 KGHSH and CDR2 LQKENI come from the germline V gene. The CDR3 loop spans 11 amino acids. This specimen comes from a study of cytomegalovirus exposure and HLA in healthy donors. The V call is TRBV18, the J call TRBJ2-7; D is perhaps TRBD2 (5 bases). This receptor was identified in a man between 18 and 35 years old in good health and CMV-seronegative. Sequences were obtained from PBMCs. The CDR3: CASSPEGRQYF. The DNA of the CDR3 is TGTGCCAGCTCACCAGAGGGTCGGCAGTACTTC.